A selection of T cell receptor beta chains follows, all from one sample in a study of cytomegalovirus exposure and HLA in healthy donors. Profiling relied on immunoSEQ multiplex PCR, and the TCRdb table lists in-frame clones only, not all of them. The sample shows about 98,000 clones, around 80% of them seen only once. The sequenced sample was PBMCs. Receptors originate from a man aged 35-49 years in good health and CMV-seronegative. CDR3s include the opening cysteine and the closing phenylalanine or tryptophan. D genes are given only for firm matches. Clone size is shown for a subset of rows, as once, few, many or a class of expanded clone.

clone_size	d_call	v_call	j_call	cdr3_nt	cdr3_aa
.	TRBD1	TRBV6-5	TRBJ2-7	TGTGCCAGCAGCTCGGACAGGGGGTACGAGCAGTACTTC	CASSSDRGYEQYF
few	TRBD1	TRBV30	TRBJ1-5	TGTGCCTGGAGTGCAGGGACAGTACGTCAGCCCCAGCATTTT	CAWSAGTVRQPQHF
few	.	TRBV4-2	TRBJ1-4	TGTGCCAGCAGCCCTAACAGAGGGAACGAGGAAAAACTGTTTTTT	CASSPNRGNEEKLFF
.	TRBD1	TRBV29-1	TRBJ1-1	TGCAGCGTTGAACCAGGGGGCCGGAACACTGAAGCTTTCTTT	CSVEPGGRNTEAFF
once	.	TRBV7-9	TRBJ1-1	TGTGCCAGCAGCCCCTCCCCGAACACTGAAGCTTTCTTT	CASSPSPNTEAFF
.	.	TRBV6-6	TRBJ1-1	TGTGCCAGGGGACGGGGGAGGACTGAAGCTTTCTTT	CARGRGRTEAFF
once	.	TRBV6-5	TRBJ2-7	TGTGCCAGCAGTTACACGGGTAACTACGAGCAGTACTTC	CASSYTGNYEQYF
.	.	TRBV7-9	TRBJ1-4	TGTGCCAGCACCAAGCAGGGTCCGTGGGAAAAACTGTTTTTT	CASTKQGPWEKLFF
.	.	TRBV5-6	TRBJ2-7	TGTGCCAGCAGCGACCAGGCCCCCTACGAGCAGTACTTC	CASSDQAPYEQYF
few	TRBD2	TRBV6-4	TRBJ2-3	TGTGCCAGCAGTGACCCTAGCGGGGGCGCCGGAGTAGATACGCAGTATTTT	CASSDPSGGAGVDTQYF
.	TRBD1	TRBV4-1	TRBJ2-7	TGCGCCAGCAGCCAAGACCCGGGACAGGGGCGCTACGAGCAGTACTTC	CASSQDPGQGRYEQYF
.	.	TRBV7-2	TRBJ2-7	TGTGCCAGCAGCTTACAGGGGACGGGCTACGAGCAGTACTTC	CASSLQGTGYEQYF
.	TRBD1	TRBV11-2	TRBJ1-4	TGTGCCAGCAGCACCGGGACAGGGGGCTTTGAAAAACTGTTTTTT	CASSTGTGGFEKLFF
.	.	TRBV29-1	TRBJ1-1	TGCAGCGTATTCGGCGGATTGAACACTGAAGCTTTCTTT	CSVFGGLNTEAFF
.	.	TRBV7-9	TRBJ1-2	TGTGCCAGCAGCTTAGGGGAGGTAGAGGGCTACACCTTC	CASSLGEVEGYTF
.	.	TRBV13	TRBJ1-5	TGTGCCAGCAGCGCGGAAACCGAGGGAACCCAGCATTTT	CASSAETEGTQHF
.	.	TRBV9	TRBJ2-3	TGTGCCAGCAGCGCCAGTGCGGGGCCCCAGGGAGATACGCAGTATTTT	CASSASAGPQGDTQYF
.	TRBD1	TRBV5-4	TRBJ1-2	TGTGCCAGCAGCTTGGGGACACCCGGGACAGCCTCTGGCTACACCTTC	CASSLGTPGTASGYTF
.	.	TRBV27	TRBJ2-4	TGTGCCAGCAGTCCCATCTTAGGGGTAGCCAAAAACATTCAGTACTTC	CASSPILGVAKNIQYF
.	.	TRBV28	TRBJ1-2	TGTGCCAGCAGTTTACTGGGGCCTAACTATGGCTACACCTTC	CASSLLGPNYGYTF